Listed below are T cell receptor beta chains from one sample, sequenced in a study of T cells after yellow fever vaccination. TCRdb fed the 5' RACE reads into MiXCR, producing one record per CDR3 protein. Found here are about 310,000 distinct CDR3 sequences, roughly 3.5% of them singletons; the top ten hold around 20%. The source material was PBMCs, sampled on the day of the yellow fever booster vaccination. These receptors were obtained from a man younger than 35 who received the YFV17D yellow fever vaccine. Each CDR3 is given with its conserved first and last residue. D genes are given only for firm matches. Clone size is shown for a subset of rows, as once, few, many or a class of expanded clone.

TGTGCCAGCAGTTTAAACGGCAGGGAGGGCTATGGCTACACCTTC	CASSLNGREGYGYTF	15	-	TRBV28	TRBJ1-2	-
TGTGCCAGCAGTTACTCCTGGGACTCTTTGGGTACAGATACGCAGTATTTT	CASSYSWDSLGTDTQYF	17	-	TRBV6-5	TRBJ2-3	few
TGCAGTGCTAGACGGGGGGAGCAGTTCTTC	CSARRGEQFF	10	-	TRBV20-1	TRBJ2-1	many
TGTGCCAGCAGCTTAAGTTGGCTCCGGGAGACCCAGTACTTC	CASSLSWLRETQYF	14	-	TRBV7-2	TRBJ2-5	many
TGTGCCACCAGTGATCCCAGGGGGCCGAACACCGGGGAGCTGTTTTTT	CATSDPRGPNTGELFF	16	TRBD1	TRBV24-1	TRBJ2-2	few
TGTGCCAGCAGCCCTAGGGTGGGGAGACAGGGACCCAACACCGGGGAGCTGTTTTTT	CASSPRVGRQGPNTGELFF	19	TRBD1	TRBV7-6	TRBJ2-2	few
TGTGCCAGCAGACCGCGACAGGGGGCCTTCCGGACTAGCGGGGGGCAGGTCAATGAGCAGTTCTTC	CASRPRQGAFRTSGGQVNEQFF	22	TRBD2	TRBV28	TRBJ2-1	many
TGTGCCAGCAGTCCCCTCGGCACAGATACGCAGTATTTT	CASSPLGTDTQYF	13	-	TRBV27	TRBJ2-3	many
TGCAGTGCTCATCGCGGGACGTTCTTC	CSAHRGTFF	9	-	TRBV20-1	TRBJ1-2	many
TGTGCCAGCACTAACAGCGCGAATGGACAGCCCCAGCATTTT	CASTNSANGQPQHF	14	-	TRBV6-2/TRBV6-3	TRBJ1-5	few
TGTGCCAGCAGCCTACGCCCGGGACAGGGGGTTTACGAGCAGTACTTC	CASSLRPGQGVYEQYF	16	TRBD1	TRBV7-8	TRBJ2-7	many
TGTGCCAGCAGTTTGCGGCGGGGGGGATTGAGGGTAAGGTCCTACAATGAGCAGTTCTTC	CASSLRRGGLRVRSYNEQFF	20	TRBD2	TRBV12-3/TRBV12-4	TRBJ2-1	-
TGTGCCAGCAGCGTAAGGGATAGAAATTCACCCCTCCACTTT	CASSVRDRNSPLHF	14	-	TRBV9	TRBJ1-6	-
TGTGCCAGCCGTAAATGGGGACTCGACTACGAGCAGTACTTC	CASRKWGLDYEQYF	14	-	TRBV12-3/TRBV12-4	TRBJ2-7	many
TGTGCCAGCAGCCCAGGAGGGGGGCTCTATGTGAACACTGAAGCTTTCTTT	CASSPGGGLYVNTEAFF	17	-	TRBV7-2	TRBJ1-1	few
TGCAGCGTTGAAGAAATGCTTGTAGGGCCTGAGCAGTTCTTC	CSVEEMLVGPEQFF	14	-	TRBV29-1	TRBJ2-1	many
TGTGCCAGCAGTACCCCGGGCCTTCAGGGAAAAAATGAGCAGTTCTTC	CASSTPGLQGKNEQFF	16	-	TRBV6-1	TRBJ2-1	many